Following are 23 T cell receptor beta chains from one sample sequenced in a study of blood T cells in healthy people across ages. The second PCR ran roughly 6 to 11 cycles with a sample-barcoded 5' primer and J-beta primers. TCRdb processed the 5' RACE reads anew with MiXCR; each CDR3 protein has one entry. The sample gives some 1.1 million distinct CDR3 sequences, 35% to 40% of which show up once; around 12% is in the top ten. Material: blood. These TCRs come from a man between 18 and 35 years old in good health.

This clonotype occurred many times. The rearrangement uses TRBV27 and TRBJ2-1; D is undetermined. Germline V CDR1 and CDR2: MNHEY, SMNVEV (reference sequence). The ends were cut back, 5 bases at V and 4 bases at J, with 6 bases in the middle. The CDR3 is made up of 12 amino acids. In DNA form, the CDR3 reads TGTGCCAGCAGTCGCGAGTACAATGAGCAGTTCTTC. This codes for CASSREYNEQFF.

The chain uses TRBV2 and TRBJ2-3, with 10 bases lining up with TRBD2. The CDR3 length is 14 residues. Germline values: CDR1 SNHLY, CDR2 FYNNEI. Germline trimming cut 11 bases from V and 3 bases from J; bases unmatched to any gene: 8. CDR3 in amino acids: CARQAGGGTDTQYF. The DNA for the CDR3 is TGTGCCCGACAAGCGGGAGGGGGGACAGATACGCAGTATTTT.

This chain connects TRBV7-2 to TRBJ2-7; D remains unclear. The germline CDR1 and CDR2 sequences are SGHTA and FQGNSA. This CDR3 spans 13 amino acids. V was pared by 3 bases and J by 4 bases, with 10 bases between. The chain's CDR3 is CASSFHPGYEQYF. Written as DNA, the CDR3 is TGTGCCAGCAGCTTCCACCCCGGATACGAGCAGTACTTC.

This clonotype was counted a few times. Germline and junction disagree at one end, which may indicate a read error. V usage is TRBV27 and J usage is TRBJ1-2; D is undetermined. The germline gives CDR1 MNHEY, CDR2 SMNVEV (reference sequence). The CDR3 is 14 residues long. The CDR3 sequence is CATSFSGPNYGYTF. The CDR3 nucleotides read TGTGCCACCAGTTTTAGTGGCCCGAACTATGGCTACACCTTC.

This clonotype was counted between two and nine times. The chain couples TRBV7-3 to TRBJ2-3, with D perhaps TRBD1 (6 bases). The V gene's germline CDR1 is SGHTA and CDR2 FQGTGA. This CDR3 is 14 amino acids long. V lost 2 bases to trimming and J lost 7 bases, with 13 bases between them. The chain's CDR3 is CASSLDRNGYTQYF. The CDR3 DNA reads TGTGCCAGCAGCTTAGACAGGAATGGGTATACGCAGTATTTT.

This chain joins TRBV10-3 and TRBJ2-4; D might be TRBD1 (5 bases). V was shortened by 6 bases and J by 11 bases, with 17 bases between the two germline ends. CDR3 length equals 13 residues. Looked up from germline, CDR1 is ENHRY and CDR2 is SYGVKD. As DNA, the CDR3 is TGTGCCATCAGACCCGATACAGGTAACCTTCAGTACTTC. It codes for CAIRPDTGNLQYF.

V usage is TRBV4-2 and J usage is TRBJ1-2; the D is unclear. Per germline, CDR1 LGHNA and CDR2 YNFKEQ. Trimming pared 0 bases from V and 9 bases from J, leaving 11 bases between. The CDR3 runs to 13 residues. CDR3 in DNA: TGTGCCAGCAGCCAAGAATTCGCAGTCAGCTACACCTTC. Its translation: CASSQEFAVSYTF.

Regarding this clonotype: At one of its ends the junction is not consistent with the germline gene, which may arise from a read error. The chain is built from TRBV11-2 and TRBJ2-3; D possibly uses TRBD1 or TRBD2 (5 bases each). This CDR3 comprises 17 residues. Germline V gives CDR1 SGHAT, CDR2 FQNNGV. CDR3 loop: CVSSLGVGPTSTDTQYF. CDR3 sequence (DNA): TGTGTCAGCAGCTTAGGTGTGGGACCTACTAGCACAGATACGCAGTATTTT. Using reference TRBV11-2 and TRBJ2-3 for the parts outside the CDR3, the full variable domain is EAGVAQSPRYKIIEKRQSVAFWCNPISGHATLYWYQQILGQGPKLLIQFQNNGVVDDSQLPKDRFSAERLKGVDSTLKIQPAKLEDSAVYLCVSSLGVGPTSTDTQYFGPGTRLTVL.

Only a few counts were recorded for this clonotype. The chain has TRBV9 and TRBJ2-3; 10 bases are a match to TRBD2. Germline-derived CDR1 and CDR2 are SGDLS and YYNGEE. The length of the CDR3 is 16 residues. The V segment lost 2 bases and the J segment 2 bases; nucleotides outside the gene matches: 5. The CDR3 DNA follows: TGTGCCAGCAGCGTCGGACTAGCGGAAAACACAGATACGCAGTATTTT. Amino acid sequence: CASSVGLAENTDTQYF.

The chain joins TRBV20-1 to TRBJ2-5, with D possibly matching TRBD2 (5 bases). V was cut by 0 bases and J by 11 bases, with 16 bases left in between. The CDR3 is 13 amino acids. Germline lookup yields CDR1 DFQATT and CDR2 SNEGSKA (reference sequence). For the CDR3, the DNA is TGCAGTGCTAGAGATCGGGCTAGCTACGGGCAGTACTTC. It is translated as CSARDRASYGQYF.

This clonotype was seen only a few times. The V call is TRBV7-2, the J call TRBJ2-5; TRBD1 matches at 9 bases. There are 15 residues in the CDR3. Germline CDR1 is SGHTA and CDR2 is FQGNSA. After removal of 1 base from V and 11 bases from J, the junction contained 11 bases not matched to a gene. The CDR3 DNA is TGTGCCAGCAGCTTAGTTCGGGACAGGGTAAAAAAGCAGTACTTC. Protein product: CASSLVRDRVKKQYF. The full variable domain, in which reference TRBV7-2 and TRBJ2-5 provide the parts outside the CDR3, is GAGVSQSPSNKVTEKGKDVELRCDPISGHTALYWYRQSLGQGLEFLIYFQGNSAPDKSGLPSDRFSAERTGGSVSTLTIQRTQQEDSAVYLCASSLVRDRVKKQYFGPGTRLLVL.

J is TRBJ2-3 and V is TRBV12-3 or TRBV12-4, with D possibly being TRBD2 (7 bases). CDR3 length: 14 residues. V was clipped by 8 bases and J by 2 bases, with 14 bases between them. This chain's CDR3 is CASLLRGHTDTQYF. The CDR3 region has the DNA TGTGCCAGCTTGTTGCGGGGGCACACAGATACGCAGTATTTT.

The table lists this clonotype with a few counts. CDR3 DNA: TGTGCCAGCACCAGACAGGGTGTGAACATTCAGTACTTC. Amino acid sequence: CASTRQGVNIQYF. The chain links TRBV6-2 or TRBV6-3 to TRBJ2-4, with 7 bases aligning to TRBD1. Trimming took 7 bases from V and 7 from J; bases not matched to a gene: 7. Per the germline V gene, CDR1 is MNHEY and CDR2 is SVGEGT. The CDR3 covers 13 residues.

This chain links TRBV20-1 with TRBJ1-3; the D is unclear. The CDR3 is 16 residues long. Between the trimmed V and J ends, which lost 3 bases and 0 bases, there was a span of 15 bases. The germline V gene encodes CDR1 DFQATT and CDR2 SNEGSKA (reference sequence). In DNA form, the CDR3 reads TGCAGTGCTAGTAACTGGTGGACGGCCTCTGGAAACACCATATATTTT. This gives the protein CSASNWWTASGNTIYF.

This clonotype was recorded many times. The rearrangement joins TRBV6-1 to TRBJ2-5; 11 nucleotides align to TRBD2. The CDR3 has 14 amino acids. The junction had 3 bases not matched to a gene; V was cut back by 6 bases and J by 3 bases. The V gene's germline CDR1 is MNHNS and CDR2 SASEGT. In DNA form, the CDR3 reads TGTGCCAGCAGGACTAGCGGGGTTGAAGAGACCCAGTACTTC. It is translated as CASRTSGVEETQYF.

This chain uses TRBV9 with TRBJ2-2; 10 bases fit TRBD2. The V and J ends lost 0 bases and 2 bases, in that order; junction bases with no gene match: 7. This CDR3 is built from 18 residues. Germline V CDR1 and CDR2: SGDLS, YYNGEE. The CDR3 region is CASSVEKRGGSNTGELFF. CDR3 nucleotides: TGTGCCAGCAGCGTAGAAAAGCGGGGGGGCAGTAACACCGGGGAGCTGTTTTTT.

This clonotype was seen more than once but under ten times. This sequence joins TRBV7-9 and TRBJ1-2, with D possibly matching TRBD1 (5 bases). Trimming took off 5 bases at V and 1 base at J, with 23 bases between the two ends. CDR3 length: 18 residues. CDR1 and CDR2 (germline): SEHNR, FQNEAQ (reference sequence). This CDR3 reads CASSPGSGTAVFNYGYTF. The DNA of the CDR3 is TGTGCCAGCAGCCCAGGTTCCGGGACGGCAGTCTTTAACTATGGCTACACCTTC.

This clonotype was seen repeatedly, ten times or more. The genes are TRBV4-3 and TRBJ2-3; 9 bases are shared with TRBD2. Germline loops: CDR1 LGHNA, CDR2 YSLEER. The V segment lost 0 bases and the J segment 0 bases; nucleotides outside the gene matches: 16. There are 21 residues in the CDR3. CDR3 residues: CASSQESSRSSGGYSTDTQYF. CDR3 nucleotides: TGCGCCAGCAGCCAAGAGTCAAGCCGGTCCAGCGGGGGGTATAGCACAGATACGCAGTATTTT.

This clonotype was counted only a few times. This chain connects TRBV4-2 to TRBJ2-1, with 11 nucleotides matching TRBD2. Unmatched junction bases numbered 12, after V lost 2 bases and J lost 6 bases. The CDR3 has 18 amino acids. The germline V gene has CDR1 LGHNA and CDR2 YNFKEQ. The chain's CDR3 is CASSQSRGLAGGSNEQFF. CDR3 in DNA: TGTGCCAGCAGCCAAAGTCGGGGTCTAGCGGGGGGATCCAATGAGCAGTTCTTC.

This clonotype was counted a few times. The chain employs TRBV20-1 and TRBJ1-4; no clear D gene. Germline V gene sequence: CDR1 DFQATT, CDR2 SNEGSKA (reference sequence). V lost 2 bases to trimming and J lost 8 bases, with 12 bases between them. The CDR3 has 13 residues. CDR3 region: CSARWSLEEKLFF. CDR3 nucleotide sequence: TGCAGTGCTAGATGGTCTTTGGAGGAAAAACTGTTTTTT.

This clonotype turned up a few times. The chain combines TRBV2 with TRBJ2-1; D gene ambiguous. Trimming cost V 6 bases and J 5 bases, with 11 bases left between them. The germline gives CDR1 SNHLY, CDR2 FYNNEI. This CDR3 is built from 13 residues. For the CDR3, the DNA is TGTGCCAGCAGCGACTTCACGAACAATGAGCAGTTCTTC. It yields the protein CASSDFTNNEQFF.

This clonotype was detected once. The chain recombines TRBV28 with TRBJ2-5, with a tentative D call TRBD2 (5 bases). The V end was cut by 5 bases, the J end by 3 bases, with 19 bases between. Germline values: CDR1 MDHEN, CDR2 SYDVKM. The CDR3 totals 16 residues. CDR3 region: CASSTHGSGAKETQYF. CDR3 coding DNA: TGTGCCAGCAGTACTCATGGGAGCGGAGCAAAAGAGACCCAGTACTTC.

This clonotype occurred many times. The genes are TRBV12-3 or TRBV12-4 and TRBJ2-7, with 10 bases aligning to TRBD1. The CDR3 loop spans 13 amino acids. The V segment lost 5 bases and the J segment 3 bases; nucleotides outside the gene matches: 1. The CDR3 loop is CASSGQGDYEQYF. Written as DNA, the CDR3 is TGTGCCAGCAGTGGACAGGGGGACTACGAGCAGTACTTC.